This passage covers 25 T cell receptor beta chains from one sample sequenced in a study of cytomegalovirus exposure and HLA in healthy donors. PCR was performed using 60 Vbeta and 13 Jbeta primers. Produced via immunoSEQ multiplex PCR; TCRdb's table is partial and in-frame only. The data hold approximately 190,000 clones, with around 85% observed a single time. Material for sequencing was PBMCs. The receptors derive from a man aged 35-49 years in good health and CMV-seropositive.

In DNA form, the CDR3 reads TGTGCCAGCAGCGTAGGGGGCCACACTGAAGCTTTCTTT. Translated: CASSVGGHTEAFF. This chain links TRBV9 with TRBJ1-1, with D perhaps matching TRBD1 (5 bases). V was trimmed by 0 bases and J by 3 bases, leaving 6 bases between them. The length of the CDR3 is 13 residues. The germline gives CDR1 SGDLS, CDR2 YYNGEE.

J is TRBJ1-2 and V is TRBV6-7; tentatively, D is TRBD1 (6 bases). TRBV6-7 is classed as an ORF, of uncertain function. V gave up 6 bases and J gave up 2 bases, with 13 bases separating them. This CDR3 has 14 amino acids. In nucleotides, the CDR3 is TGTGCCAGCAGCCGAACAGGGCCCAACTATGGCTACACCTTC. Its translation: CASSRTGPNYGYTF.

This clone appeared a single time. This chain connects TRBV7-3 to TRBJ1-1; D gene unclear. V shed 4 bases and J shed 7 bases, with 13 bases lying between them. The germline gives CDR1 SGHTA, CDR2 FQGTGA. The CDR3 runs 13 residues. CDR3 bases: TGTGCCAGCAGCTCCTCTCCTGGGAGTGAAGCTTTCTTT. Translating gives CASSSSPGSEAFF.

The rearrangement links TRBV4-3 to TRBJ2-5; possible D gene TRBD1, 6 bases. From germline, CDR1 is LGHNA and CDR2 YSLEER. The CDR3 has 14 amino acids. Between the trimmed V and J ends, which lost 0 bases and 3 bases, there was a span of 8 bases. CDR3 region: CASSQDPGEETQYF. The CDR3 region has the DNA TGCGCCAGCAGCCAAGACCCAGGGGAAGAGACCCAGTACTTC.

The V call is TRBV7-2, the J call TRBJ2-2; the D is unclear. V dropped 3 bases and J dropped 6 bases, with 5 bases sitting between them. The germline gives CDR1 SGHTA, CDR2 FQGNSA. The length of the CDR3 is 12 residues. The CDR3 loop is CASSLYSGELFF. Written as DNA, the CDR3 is TGTGCCAGCAGCTTGTATTCCGGGGAGCTGTTTTTT.

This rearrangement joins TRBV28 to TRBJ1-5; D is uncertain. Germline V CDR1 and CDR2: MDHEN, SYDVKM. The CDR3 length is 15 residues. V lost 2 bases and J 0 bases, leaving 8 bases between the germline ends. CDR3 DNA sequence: TGTGCCAGCAGTTTAACAGTCGTTAGCAATCAGCCCCAGCATTTT. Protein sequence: CASSLTVVSNQPQHF.

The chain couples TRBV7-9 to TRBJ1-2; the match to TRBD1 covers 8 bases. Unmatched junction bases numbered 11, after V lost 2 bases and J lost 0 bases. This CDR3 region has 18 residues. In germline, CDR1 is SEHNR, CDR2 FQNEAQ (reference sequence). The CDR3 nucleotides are TGTGCCAGCAGCTTACAATTAGCAGGGGGCCTAGCTAACTATGGCTACACCTTC. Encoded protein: CASSLQLAGGLANYGYTF.

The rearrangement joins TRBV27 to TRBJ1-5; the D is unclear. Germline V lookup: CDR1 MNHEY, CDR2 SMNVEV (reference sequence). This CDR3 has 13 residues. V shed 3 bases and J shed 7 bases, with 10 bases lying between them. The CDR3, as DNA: TGTGCCAGCAGTTTGGGGAGTGGACAGCCCCAGCATTTT. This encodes CASSLGSGQPQHF.

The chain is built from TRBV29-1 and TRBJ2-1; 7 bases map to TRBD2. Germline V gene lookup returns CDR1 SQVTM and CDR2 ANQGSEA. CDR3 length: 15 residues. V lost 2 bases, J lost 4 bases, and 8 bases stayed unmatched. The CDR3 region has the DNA TGCAGCGTTGAAATCTTTCAGGGAGGGTACAATGAGCAGTTCTTC. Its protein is CSVEIFQGGYNEQFF.

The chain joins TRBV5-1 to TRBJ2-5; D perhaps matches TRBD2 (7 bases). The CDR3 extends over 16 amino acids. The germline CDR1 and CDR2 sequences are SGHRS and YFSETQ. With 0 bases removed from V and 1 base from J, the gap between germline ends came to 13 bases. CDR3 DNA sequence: TGCGCCAGCAGCTTGGGCGGGGGAGGGGGCCAAGAGACCCAGTACTTC. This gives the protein CASSLGGGGGQETQYF. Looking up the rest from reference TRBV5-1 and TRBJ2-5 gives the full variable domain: KAGVTQTPRYLIKTRGQQVTLSCSPISGHRSVSWYQQTPGQGLQFLFEYFSETQRNKGNFPGRFSGRQFSNSRSEMNVSTLELGDSALYLCASSLGGGGGQETQYFGPGTRLLVL.

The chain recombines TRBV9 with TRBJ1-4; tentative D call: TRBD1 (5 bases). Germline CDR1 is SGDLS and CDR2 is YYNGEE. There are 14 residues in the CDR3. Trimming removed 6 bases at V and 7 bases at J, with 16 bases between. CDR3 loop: CASNSGTGGEKLFF. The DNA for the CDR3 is TGTGCCAGCAACTCAGGAACGGGGGGTGAAAAACTGTTTTTT. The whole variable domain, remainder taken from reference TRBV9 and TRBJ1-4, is DSGVTQTPKHLITATGQRVTLRCSPRSGDLSVYWYQQSLDQGLQFLIQYYNGEERAKGNILERFSAQQFPDLHSELNLSSLELGDSALYFCASNSGTGGEKLFFGSGTQLSVL.

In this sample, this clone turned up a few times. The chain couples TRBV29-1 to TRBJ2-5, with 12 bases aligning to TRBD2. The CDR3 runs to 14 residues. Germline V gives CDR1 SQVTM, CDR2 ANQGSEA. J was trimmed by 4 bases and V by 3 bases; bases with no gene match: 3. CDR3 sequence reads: CSVDPSGGAETQYF. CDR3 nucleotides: TGCAGCGTTGATCCTAGCGGGGGGGCAGAGACCCAGTACTTC.

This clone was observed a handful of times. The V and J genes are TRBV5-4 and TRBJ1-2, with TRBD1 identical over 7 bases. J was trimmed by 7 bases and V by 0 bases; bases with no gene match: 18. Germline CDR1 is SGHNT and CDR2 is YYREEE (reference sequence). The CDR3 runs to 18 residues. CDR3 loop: CASSLDRGASPALFGYTF. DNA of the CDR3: TGTGCCAGCAGCTTGGACAGGGGTGCGTCGCCGGCCTTGTTTGGCTACACCTTC.

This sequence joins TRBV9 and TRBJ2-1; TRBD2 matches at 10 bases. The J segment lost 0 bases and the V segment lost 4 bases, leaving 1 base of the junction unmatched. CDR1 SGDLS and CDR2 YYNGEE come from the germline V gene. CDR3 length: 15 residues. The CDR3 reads CASSSGGVSYNEQFF. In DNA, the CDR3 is TGTGCCAGCAGCAGCGGGGGGGTCTCCTACAATGAGCAGTTCTTC.

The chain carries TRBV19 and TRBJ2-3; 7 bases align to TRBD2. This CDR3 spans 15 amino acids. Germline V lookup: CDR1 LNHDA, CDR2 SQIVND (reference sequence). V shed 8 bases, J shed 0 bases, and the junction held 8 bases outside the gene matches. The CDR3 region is CASYGGSTSTDTQYF. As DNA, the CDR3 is TGTGCCAGTTACGGGGGGAGCACTAGCACAGATACGCAGTATTTT.

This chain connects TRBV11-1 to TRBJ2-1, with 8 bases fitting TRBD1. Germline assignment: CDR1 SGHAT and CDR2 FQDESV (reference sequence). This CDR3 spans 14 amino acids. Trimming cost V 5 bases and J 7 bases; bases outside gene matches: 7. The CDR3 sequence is CASSRTGNKNEQFF. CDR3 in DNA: TGTGCCAGCAGCCGGACAGGGAACAAGAATGAGCAGTTCTTC. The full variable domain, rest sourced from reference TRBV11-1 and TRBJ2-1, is EAEVAQSPRYKITEKSQAVAFWCDPISGHATLYWYRQILGQGPELLVQFQDESVVDDSQLPKDRFSAERLKGVDSTLKIQPAELGDSAMYLCASSRTGNKNEQFFGPGTRLTVL.

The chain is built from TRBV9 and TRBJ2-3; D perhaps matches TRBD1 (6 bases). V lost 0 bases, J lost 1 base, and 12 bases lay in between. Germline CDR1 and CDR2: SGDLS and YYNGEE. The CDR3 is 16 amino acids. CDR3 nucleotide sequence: TGTGCCAGCAGCGTAGGGGTGGGGGCCGGCACAGATACGCAGTATTTT. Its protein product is CASSVGVGAGTDTQYF.

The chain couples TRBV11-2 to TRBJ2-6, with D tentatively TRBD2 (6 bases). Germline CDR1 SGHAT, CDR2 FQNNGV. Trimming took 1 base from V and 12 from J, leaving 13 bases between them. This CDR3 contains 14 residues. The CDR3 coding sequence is TGTGCCAGCAGCTTAGTTGGAGGGCAGGCCGTCCTGACTTTC. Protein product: CASSLVGGQAVLTF.

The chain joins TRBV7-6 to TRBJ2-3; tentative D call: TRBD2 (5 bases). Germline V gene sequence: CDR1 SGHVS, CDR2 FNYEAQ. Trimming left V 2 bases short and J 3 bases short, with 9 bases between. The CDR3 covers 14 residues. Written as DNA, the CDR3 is TGTGCCAGCAGCTTAAACGGGGAAACAGATACGCAGTATTTT. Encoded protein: CASSLNGETDTQYF.

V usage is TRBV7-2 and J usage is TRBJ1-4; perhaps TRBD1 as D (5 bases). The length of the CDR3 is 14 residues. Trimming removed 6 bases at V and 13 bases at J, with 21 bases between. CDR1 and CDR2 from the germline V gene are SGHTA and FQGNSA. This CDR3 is CASSPDSDPTRLFF. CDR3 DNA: TGTGCCAGCAGTCCCGACAGTGACCCTACGAGACTGTTTTTT. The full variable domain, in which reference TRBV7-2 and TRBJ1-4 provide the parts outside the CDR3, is GAGVSQSPSNKVTEKGKDVELRCDPISGHTALYWYRQSLGQGLEFLIYFQGNSAPDKSGLPSDRFSAERTGGSVSTLTIQRTQQEDSAVYLCASSPDSDPTRLFFGSGTQLSVL.

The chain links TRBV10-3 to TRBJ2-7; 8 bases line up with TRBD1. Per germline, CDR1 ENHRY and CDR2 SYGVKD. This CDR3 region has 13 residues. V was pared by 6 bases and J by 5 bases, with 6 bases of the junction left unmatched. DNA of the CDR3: TGTGCCATCAGCGGACAGGGAATCGACGAGCAGTACTTC. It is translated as CAISGQGIDEQYF.

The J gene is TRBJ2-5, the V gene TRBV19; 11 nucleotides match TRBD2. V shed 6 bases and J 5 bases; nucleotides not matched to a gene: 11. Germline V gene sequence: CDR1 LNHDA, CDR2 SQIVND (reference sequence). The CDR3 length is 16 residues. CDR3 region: CASSSPTSGAKETQYF. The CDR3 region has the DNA TGTGCCAGTAGCAGCCCGACTAGCGGGGCGAAGGAGACCCAGTACTTC.

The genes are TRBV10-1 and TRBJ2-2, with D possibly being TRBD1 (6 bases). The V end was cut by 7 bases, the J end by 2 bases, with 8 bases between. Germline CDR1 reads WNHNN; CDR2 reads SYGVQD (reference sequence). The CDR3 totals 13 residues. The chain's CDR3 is CASTTGNTGELFF. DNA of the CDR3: TGCGCCAGCACGACAGGAAACACCGGGGAGCTGTTTTTT.

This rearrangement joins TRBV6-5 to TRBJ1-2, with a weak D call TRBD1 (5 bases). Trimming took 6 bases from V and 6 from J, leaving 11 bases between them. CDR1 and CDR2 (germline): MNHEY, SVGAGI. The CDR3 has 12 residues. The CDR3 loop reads CASSRSGDGYTF. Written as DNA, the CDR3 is TGTGCCAGCAGCCGCTCGGGGGATGGCTACACCTTC.

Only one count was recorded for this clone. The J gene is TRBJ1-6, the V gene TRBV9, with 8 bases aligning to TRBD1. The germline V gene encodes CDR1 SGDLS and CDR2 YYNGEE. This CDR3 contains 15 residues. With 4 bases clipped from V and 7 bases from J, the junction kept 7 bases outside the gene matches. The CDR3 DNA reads TGTGCCAGCAGCTCGGACAGGGTCAGGAATTCACCCCTCCACTTT. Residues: CASSSDRVRNSPLHF.